This T cell receptor beta chain was observed in a study of T-cell memory formation after mild COVID-19. Study as a whole: Across donors, TCR clusters were largely donor specific. Study-level findings and limits: Mostly located in CM and EM were contracting CD4+ clones, with contracting CD8+ clones located in EMRA. Some responding clones appeared in pre-infection memory, suggesting cross-reactive memory joined.

Germline CDR1 is DFQATT and CDR2 is SNEGSKA (reference sequence). The CDR3 contains 11 residues. V was clipped by 5 bases and J by 4 bases, with 8 bases between them. Constant-segment primers were used for 5'RACE, and the resulting TCR alpha and TCR beta cDNA libraries carried sample barcodes and UMIs. MiXCR was run by TCRdb on the 5' RACE reads, yielding one entry per CDR3 protein. The repertoire holds about 110,000 distinct CDR3 sequences, with about 18% as singletons. The sample holds a few counts of this clonotype. Its antigen is currently unknown. The chain uses TRBV20-1 and TRBJ1-1; no firm D call. Sequences were obtained from PBMCs or a T cell subset sorted from them (not recorded which). The TCR sequence derives from an adult woman who had mild COVID-19 (a few samples of this study predate the infection). Cell type and time point are not known. CDR3 amino acids: CSALWGTEAFF. CDR3 DNA: TGCAGTGCTCTGTGGGGCACTGAAGCTTTCTTT.